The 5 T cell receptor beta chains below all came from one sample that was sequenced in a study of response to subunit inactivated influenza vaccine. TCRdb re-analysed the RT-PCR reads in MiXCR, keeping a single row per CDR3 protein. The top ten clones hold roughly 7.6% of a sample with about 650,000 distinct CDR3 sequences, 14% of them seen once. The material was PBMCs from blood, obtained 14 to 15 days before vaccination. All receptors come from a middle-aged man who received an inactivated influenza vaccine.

The chain's CDR3 is CASSRSGRNLADTQYF. Written as DNA, the CDR3 is TGTGCCAGCAGCCGTAGCGGGAGGAATCTTGCGGATACGCAGTATTTT. V is TRBV6-1 and J is TRBJ2-3, with 10 bases fitting TRBD2. Looked up from germline, CDR1 is MNHNS and CDR2 is SASEGT. Trimming took 6 bases from V and 6 from J; bases not matched to a gene: 12. CDR3 length: 16 amino acids.

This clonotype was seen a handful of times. This CDR3 is CATSDLVQGPREQFF. CDR3 coding DNA: TGTGCCACCAGTGATTTGGTACAGGGCCCTCGCGAGCAGTTCTTC. The gene calls are TRBV24-1 and TRBJ2-1, with D perhaps matching TRBD1 (6 bases). The length of the CDR3 is 15 residues. Germline CDR1 reads KGHDR; CDR2 reads SFDVKD. Between the trimmed V and J ends, which lost 0 bases and 10 bases, there was a span of 15 bases.

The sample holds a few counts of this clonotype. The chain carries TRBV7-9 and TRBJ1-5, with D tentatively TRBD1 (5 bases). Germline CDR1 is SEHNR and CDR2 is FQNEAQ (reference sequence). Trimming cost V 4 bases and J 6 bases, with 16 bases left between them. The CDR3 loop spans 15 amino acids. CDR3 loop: CASSSSGAGLQPQHF. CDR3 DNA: TGTGCCAGCAGCTCTAGCGGGGCAGGGCTTCAGCCCCAGCATTTT.

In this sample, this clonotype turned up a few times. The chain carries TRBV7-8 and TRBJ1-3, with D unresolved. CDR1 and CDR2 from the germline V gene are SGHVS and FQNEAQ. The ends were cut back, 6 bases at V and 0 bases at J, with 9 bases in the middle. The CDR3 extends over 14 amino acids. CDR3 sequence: CASREKSSGNTIYF. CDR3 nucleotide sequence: TGTGCCAGCAGGGAGAAGAGCTCTGGAAACACCATATATTTT.

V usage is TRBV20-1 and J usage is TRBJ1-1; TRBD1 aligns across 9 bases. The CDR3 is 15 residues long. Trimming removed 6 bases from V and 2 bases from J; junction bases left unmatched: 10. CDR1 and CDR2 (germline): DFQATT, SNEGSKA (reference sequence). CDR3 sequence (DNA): TGCAGTGCAACTTCGACAGGGGGTGGTAACACTGAAGCTTTCTTT. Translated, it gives CSATSTGGGNTEAFF.